Described below is a single TCR beta chain sequence and its context. The protocol was immunoSEQ multiplex PCR, while the TCRdb copy is restricted to in-frame clones and leaves out a portion. The top ten clones hold 0.3% to 0.4% of a sample with a few million clones, approximately 95% of them seen once. Germline assignment: CDR1 LNHDA and CDR2 SQIVND (reference sequence). The CDR3 totals 15 residues. With 1 base removed from V and 5 bases from J, the gap between germline ends came to 14 bases. This sample is drawn from a study of shared clonotypes between healthy human individuals. This sequence was found in a young man in good health. Some clones in this sample may be carry-over from other donors' samples. Sequencing was carried out using naive CD4+ T cells from PBMCs. Subset reported: CD45RA+ positively selected. The V call is TRBV19, the J call TRBJ2-5; weak D call: TRBD1 (6 bases). CDR3 sequence: CASSIVGTGLETQYF. CDR3 nucleotide sequence: TGTGCCAGTAGTATAGTGGGCACAGGGCTGGAGACCCAGTACTTC.